This entry lists 25 T cell receptor beta chains sequenced from one sample in a study of blood T cells in healthy people across ages. A sample-barcoded 5' primer and a J-beta primer mix were used in a second PCR of roughly 7 to 11 cycles. Each CDR3 protein gets one entry after TCRdb re-called the 5' RACE reads with MiXCR. The sample contains about 1.4 million distinct CDR3 sequences, approximately 59% of which appear only once. The source material was blood. The receptors were gathered from a man aged 18 to 30 in good health.

The V and J genes are TRBV12-3 or TRBV12-4 and TRBJ2-1; 7 positions match TRBD2. Trimming at V came to 5 bases and at J to 6 bases, leaving 10 bases not matched to a gene. The CDR3 has 15 residues. As DNA, the CDR3 is TGTGCCAGCAGTAGATCTAGCGGACTCTTCAATGAGCAGTTCTTC. Translating it yields CASSRSSGLFNEQFF.

V and J are TRBV28 and TRBJ2-4; TRBD2 might be the D (5 bases). The J call may be wrong; the DNA end is better matched by TRBJ2-7. Looked up from germline, CDR1 is MDHEN and CDR2 is SYDVKM. The CDR3 has 13 residues. The CDR3 region is CASTSQITYEQYF. The CDR3, as DNA: TGTGCCAGCACTAGCCAAATCACCTACGAGCAGTACTTC.

The chain couples TRBV11-2 to TRBJ1-4; D not resolved. CDR1 SGHAT and CDR2 FQNNGV come from the germline V gene. The length of the CDR3 is 18 residues. Trimming removed 1 base from V and 2 bases from J, with 17 bases in between. The CDR3 loop is CASSLGPEQPGTNEKLFF. CDR3 sequence (DNA): TGTGCCAGCAGCTTAGGCCCCGAACAGCCCGGCACTAATGAAAAACTGTTTTTT.

This clonotype was detected once. This rearrangement joins TRBV4-2 to TRBJ2-5, with 11 positions matching TRBD2. The CDR3 is 15 residues long. With V trimmed by 5 bases and J by 11 bases, 13 bases remained unmatched. Germline lookup yields CDR1 LGHNA and CDR2 YNFKEQ. CDR3 loop: CASSGLAGLNNEQYF. The DNA for the CDR3 is TGTGCCAGCAGCGGACTAGCGGGCCTAAACAATGAGCAGTACTTC.

The rearrangement uses TRBV27 and TRBJ2-5; 10 nucleotides align to TRBD2. The V and J ends lost 5 bases and 5 bases, in that order; junction bases with no gene match: 8. The CDR3 contains 15 residues. The germline V gene has CDR1 MNHEY and CDR2 SMNVEV (reference sequence). The CDR3 region is CASSPLSGGPETQYF. For the CDR3, the DNA is TGTGCCAGCAGTCCCCTTAGCGGGGGGCCCGAGACCCAGTACTTC.

This clonotype was seen just once. The V and J genes are TRBV20-1 and TRBJ1-5; D is perhaps TRBD1 (6 bases). V was shortened by 4 bases and J by 5 bases, with 12 bases between the two germline ends. Germline values: CDR1 DFQATT, CDR2 SNEGSKA (reference sequence). CDR3 length equals 13 residues. The CDR3 loop is CSAKGGEYQPQHF. Written as DNA, the CDR3 is TGCAGTGCTAAAGGGGGGGAGTATCAGCCCCAGCATTTT.

The gene calls are TRBV4-3 and TRBJ2-2; 8 nucleotides line up with TRBD1. There are 14 residues in the CDR3. Germline loops: CDR1 LGHNA, CDR2 YSLEER. The V gene end was trimmed by 5 bases and the J gene end by 6 bases; junction bases not matched to a gene: 5. The CDR3 sequence: CASSFDRGAGELFF. CDR3 nucleotides: TGCGCCAGCAGCTTCGACAGGGGTGCCGGGGAGCTGTTTTTT.

The rearrangement links TRBV4-3 to TRBJ2-3, with TRBD2 matching 7 bases. Looked up from germline, CDR1 is LGHNA and CDR2 is YSLEER. CDR3 length: 19 residues. The trim removed 0 bases at V and 0 bases at J, leaving 12 bases unmatched. The CDR3 here is CASSQDVLAATQSTDTQYF. DNA of the CDR3: TGCGCCAGCAGCCAAGATGTCCTAGCGGCCACTCAGAGCACAGATACGCAGTATTTT.

Comments on this clonotype: Mismatch with germline at one junction end may stem from a read error. The chain joins TRBV6-5 to TRBJ2-2; D call uncertain. CDR3 length: 13 residues. Germline V gene sequence: CDR1 MNHEY, CDR2 SVGAGI. CDR3 amino acids: CVSRPSFPGELFF. The CDR3 bases are TGTGTCAGCAGACCTTCCTTCCCCGGGGAGCTGTTTTTT.

This chain joins TRBV4-3 and TRBJ2-7; no firm D call. This CDR3 contains 17 residues. Trimming cost V 0 bases and J 0 bases, with 15 bases left between them. Germline loops: CDR1 LGHNA, CDR2 YSLEER. CDR3 coding DNA: TGCGCCAGCAGCCAAGAGCCCCACGGCGAAAGCTCCTACGAGCAGTACTTC. It specifies CASSQEPHGESSYEQYF.

The chain couples TRBV12-5 to TRBJ2-2; TRBD2 agrees at 7 bases. V lost 0 bases to trimming and J lost 10 bases; unmatched junction nucleotides: 20. This CDR3 is 19 amino acids long. CDR1 and CDR2 (germline): LGHNT, FRNRAP. DNA for the CDR3: TGTGCTAGTGGTTTGGTCAACGGTGTTGGGGCGGGGGACCCTGTGGAGCTGTTTTTT. It is translated as CASGLVNGVGAGDPVELFF.

The chain is built from TRBV4-2 and TRBJ2-3, with D perhaps TRBD2 (7 bases). The CDR3 is 16 amino acids. V was cut by 1 base and J by 1 base, with 12 bases left in between. Germline CDR1 reads LGHNA; CDR2 reads YNFKEQ. CDR3 sequence reads: CASSQGGGGGTDTQYF. As DNA, the CDR3 is TGTGCCAGCAGCCAAGGTGGCGGGGGCGGCACAGATACGCAGTATTTT.

The V call is TRBV3-1, the J call TRBJ2-2; a possible D gene is TRBD1 (5 bases). V shed 0 bases and J shed 4 bases, with 18 bases lying between them. This CDR3 is built from 18 residues. Germline-derived CDR1 and CDR2 are LGHDT and YNNKEL (reference sequence). CDR3 in amino acids: CASSQDRYRPDGTGELFF. In DNA form, the CDR3 reads TGTGCCAGCAGCCAAGATCGTTACAGGCCGGATGGCACCGGGGAGCTGTTTTTT.

This clonotype was seen repeatedly, ten times or more. The junction does not match germline at one end; this may be a read error. The chain employs TRBV3-1 and TRBJ1-6; no clear D gene. The germline CDR1 and CDR2 sequences are LGHDT and YNNKEL (reference sequence). This CDR3 contains 13 residues. Written as DNA, the CDR3 is TGTGCCAGCAGTCAAGTCAGAGATTCACCCCTCCACTTT. This encodes CASSQVRDSPLHF.

The chain links TRBV6-5 to TRBJ2-7, with 9 bases identical to TRBD1. Germline CDR1 MNHEY, CDR2 SVGAGI. The trim removed 6 bases at V and 4 bases at J, leaving 4 bases unmatched. The CDR3 loop spans 13 amino acids. CDR3 nucleotide sequence: TGTGCCAGCAGACGGACAGGGGAGTACGAGCAGTACTTC. Translated, it gives CASRRTGEYEQYF.

A remark on this clonotype: One junction end disagrees with the germline gene, perhaps due to a read error. V and J are TRBV7-7 and TRBJ2-3; TRBD2 is a possible D gene (5 bases). Germline values: CDR1 SSHAT, CDR2 FNYEAQ (reference sequence). The CDR3 totals 17 residues. This CDR3 reads CASSLVPSSLDTDTQYF. CDR3 bases: TGTGCTAGCAGCTTAGTACCTAGCTCTCTTGACACAGATACGCAGTATTTT.

The V gene is TRBV4-1, the J gene TRBJ1-5; maybe TRBD1 (5 bases). The CDR3 spans 14 residues. Trimming removed 2 bases from V and 4 bases from J, with 9 bases in between. Germline CDR1 MGHRA, CDR2 YSYEKL. The CDR3 DNA is TGCGCCAGCAGCCAAACACAGGTTAATCAGCCCCAGCATTTT. Amino acids: CASSQTQVNQPQHF.

This clonotype was seen a single time. The chain links TRBV20-1 to TRBJ2-5; 10 nucleotides align to TRBD1. The CDR3 length is 14 residues. J was trimmed by 5 bases and V by 2 bases; bases with no gene match: 5. CDR1 is DFQATT and CDR2 is SNEGSKA in the germline V gene (reference sequence). The CDR3 DNA is TGCAGTGCTAGAAGACAGGGGGCGGAGGAGACCCAGTACTTC. It translates to CSARRQGAEETQYF.

The rearrangement links TRBV5-1 to TRBJ2-6; tentatively, D is TRBD1 (6 bases). V shed 1 base and J shed 2 bases, with 13 bases lying between them. The CDR3 length is 17 residues. From germline, CDR1 is SGHRS and CDR2 YFSETQ. The CDR3 DNA sequence: TGCGCCAGCAGCTTGTCCACAGGGTGGACTGGGGCCAACGTCCTGACTTTC. As protein: CASSLSTGWTGANVLTF.

J is TRBJ2-7 and V is TRBV25-1; D remains unclear. This CDR3 region has 14 residues. Germline V lookup: CDR1 MGHDK, CDR2 SYGVNS. Between the trimmed V and J ends, which lost 4 bases and 2 bases, there was a span of 12 bases. CDR3 DNA: TGTGCCAGCAGTGGGTTGGAGCCTACCTACGAGCAGTACTTC. Protein: CASSGLEPTYEQYF.

V and J are TRBV5-6 and TRBJ1-6, with TRBD1 as a possible D gene (5 bases). The CDR3 sequence is 16 residues long. The V end was cut by 6 bases, the J end by 6 bases, with 19 bases between. Looked up from germline, CDR1 is SGHDT and CDR2 is YYEEEE. The CDR3 coding sequence is TGTGCCAGCACCTTAGGGGTGGGGATTTCTAATTCACCCCTCCACTTT. Its protein is CASTLGVGISNSPLHF.

The rearrangement joins TRBV4-1 to TRBJ2-3, with a possible D match to TRBD1 (6 bases). CDR3 length equals 16 residues. Germline V CDR1 and CDR2: MGHRA, YSYEKL. Trimming left V 0 bases short and J 1 base short, with 11 bases between. The CDR3 protein is CASSQETGLRTDTQYF. CDR3 coding DNA: TGCGCCAGCAGCCAAGAAACAGGGCTACGCACAGATACGCAGTATTTT.

This chain links TRBV20-1 with TRBJ1-5; no reliable D call. Trimming took off 1 base at V and 0 bases at J, with 4 bases between the two ends. Germline CDR1 reads DFQATT; CDR2 reads SNEGSKA (reference sequence). The CDR3 has 13 amino acids. The CDR3 nucleotides are TGCAGTGCTAGAGCAAGTAGCAATCAGCCCCAGCATTTT. Translating gives CSARASSNQPQHF.

This clonotype appeared once. DNA for the CDR3: TGCAGTGCTAGAGATATACACGGCACAGATACGCAGTATTTT. As protein: CSARDIHGTDTQYF. The chain links TRBV20-1 to TRBJ2-3; no firm D call. Germline V lookup: CDR1 DFQATT, CDR2 SNEGSKA (reference sequence). The V end was cut by 0 bases, the J end by 1 base, with 8 bases between. The CDR3 has 14 amino acids.

This chain connects TRBV27 to TRBJ1-6, with a weak D call TRBD1 (5 bases). V dropped 5 bases and J dropped 0 bases, with 23 bases sitting between them. CDR1 is MNHEY and CDR2 is SMNVEV in the germline V gene (reference sequence). The CDR3 extends over 20 amino acids. The CDR3 coding sequence is TGTGCCAGCAGTCCCCTATCCGTACGTGGGGCGAGCTCCTATAATTCACCCCTCCACTTT. This translates into CASSPLSVRGASSYNSPLHF.